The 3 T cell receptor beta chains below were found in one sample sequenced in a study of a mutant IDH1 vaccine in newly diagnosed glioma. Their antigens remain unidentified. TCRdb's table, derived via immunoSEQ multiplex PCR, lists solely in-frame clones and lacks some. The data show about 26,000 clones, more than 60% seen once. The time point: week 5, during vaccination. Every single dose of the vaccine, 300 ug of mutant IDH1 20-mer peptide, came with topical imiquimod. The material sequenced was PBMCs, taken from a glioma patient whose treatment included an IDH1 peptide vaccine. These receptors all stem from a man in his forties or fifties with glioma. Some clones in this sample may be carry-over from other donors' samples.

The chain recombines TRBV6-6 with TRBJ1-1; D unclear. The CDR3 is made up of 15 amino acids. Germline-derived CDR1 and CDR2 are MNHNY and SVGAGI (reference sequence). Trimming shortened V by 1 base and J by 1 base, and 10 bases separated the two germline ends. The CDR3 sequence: CASSYYKTWNTEAFF. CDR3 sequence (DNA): TGTGCCAGCAGTTACTATAAGACATGGAACACTGAAGCTTTCTTT.

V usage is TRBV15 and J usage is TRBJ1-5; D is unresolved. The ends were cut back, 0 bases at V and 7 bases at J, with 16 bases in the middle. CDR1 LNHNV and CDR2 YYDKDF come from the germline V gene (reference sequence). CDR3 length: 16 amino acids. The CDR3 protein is CATSREVWSERQPQHF. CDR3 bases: TGTGCCACCAGCAGAGAAGTCTGGAGCGAGAGGCAGCCCCAGCATTTT.

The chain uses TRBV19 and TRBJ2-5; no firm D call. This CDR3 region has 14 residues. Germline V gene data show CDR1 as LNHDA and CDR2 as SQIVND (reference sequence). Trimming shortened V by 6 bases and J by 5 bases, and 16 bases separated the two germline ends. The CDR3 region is CASSWTANEETQYF. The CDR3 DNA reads TGTGCCAGTAGCTGGACGGCTAATGAGGAGACCCAGTACTTC.